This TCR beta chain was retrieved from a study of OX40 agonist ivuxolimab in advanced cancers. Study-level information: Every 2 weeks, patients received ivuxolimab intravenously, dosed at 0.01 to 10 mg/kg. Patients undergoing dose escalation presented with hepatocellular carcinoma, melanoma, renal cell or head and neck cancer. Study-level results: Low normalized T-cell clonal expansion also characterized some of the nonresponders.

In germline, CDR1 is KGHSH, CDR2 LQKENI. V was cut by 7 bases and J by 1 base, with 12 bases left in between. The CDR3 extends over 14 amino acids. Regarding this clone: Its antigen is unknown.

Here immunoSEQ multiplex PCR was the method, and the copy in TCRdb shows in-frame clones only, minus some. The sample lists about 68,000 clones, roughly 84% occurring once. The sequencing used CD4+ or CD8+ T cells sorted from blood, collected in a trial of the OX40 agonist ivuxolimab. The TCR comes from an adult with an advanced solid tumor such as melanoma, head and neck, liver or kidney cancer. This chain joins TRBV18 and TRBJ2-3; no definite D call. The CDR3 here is CASFSDQGTDTQYF. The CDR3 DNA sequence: TGTGCCAGCTTTTCAGACCAGGGCACAGATACGCAGTATTTT.